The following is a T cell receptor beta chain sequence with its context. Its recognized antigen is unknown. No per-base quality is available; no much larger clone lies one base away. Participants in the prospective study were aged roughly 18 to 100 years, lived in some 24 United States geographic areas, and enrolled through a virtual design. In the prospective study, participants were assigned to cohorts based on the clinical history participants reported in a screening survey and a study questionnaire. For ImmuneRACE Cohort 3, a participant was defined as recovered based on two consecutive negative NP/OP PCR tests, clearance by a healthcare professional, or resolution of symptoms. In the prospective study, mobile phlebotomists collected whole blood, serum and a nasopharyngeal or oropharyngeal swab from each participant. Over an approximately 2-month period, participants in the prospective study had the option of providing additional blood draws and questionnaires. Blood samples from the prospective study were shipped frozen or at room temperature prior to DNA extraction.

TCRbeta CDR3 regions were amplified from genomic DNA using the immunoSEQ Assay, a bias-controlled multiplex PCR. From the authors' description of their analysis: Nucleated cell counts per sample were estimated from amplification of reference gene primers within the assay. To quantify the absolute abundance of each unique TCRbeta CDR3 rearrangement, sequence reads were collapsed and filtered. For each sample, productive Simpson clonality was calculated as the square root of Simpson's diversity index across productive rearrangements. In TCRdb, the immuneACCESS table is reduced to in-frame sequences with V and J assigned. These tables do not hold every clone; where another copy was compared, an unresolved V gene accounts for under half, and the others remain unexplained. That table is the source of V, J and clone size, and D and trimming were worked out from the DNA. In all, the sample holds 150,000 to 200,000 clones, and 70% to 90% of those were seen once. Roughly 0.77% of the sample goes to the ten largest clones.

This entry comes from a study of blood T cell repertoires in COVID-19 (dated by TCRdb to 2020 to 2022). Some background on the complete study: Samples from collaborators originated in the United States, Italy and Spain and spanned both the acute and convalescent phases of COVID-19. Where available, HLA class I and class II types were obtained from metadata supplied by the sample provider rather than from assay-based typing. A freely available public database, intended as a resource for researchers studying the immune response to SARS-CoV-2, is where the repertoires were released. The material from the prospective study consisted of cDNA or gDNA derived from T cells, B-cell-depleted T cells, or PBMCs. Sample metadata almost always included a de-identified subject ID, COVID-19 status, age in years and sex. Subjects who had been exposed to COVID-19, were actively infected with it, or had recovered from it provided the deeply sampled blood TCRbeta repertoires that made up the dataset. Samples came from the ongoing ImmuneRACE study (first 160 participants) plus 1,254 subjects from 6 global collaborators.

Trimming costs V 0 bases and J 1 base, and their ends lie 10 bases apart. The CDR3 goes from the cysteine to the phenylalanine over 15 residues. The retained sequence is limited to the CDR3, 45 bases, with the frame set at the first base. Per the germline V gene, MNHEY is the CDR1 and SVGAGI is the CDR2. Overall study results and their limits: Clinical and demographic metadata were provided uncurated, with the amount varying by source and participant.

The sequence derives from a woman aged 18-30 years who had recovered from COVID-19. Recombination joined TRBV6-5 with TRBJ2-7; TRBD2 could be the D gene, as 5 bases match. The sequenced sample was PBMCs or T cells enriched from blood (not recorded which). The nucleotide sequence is TGTGCCAGCAGTTACTCGGGAGCGGAGTCCTACGAGCAGTACTTC. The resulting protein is CASSYSGAESYEQYF.